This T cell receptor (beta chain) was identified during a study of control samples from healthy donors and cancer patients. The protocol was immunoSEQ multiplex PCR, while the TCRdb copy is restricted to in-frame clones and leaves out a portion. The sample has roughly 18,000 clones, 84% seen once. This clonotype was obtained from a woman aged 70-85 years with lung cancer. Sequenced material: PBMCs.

CDR3 DNA: TGTGCCACCAGCGCCGGGACAGGGAACACTGAAGCTTTCTTT. As protein: CATSAGTGNTEAFF. V usage is TRBV15 and J usage is TRBJ1-1; 8 nucleotides agree with TRBD1. The germline V gene has CDR1 LNHNV and CDR2 YYDKDF (reference sequence). The length of the CDR3 is 14 residues. V gave up 5 bases and J gave up 1 base; unmatched junction bases: 3.